This T cell receptor (beta chain) originates from a study of blood T cell dynamics during melanoma immunotherapy. Study at large: Metastatic melanoma patients received first-line pembrolizumab or nivolumab plus ipilimumab.

To note about this clone: Its specificity is unknown.

Time point defined: pre-treatment baseline. Sampling occurred pretreatment (T0) and at week 3 (W3), after cycle one of checkpoint blockade. Whole-study results and caveats: Clones driving repertoire changes may be melanoma-specific or general immune activation.

Data came from immunoSEQ multiplex PCR; TCRdb stores just in-frame clones and leaves some out. The table shows 5,500 to 6,500 clones, with 70% to 90% occurring only once. Sequencing was performed on blood, taken from a patient treated with checkpoint blockade. This TCR was recovered from a human donor with melanoma.

The CDR3 region is CASSAGSSGPQETQYF. The DNA for the CDR3 is TGTGCCAGCAGCGCAGGGAGTAGCGGGCCTCAAGAGACCCAGTACTTC. The rearrangement joins TRBV9 to TRBJ2-5; 7 nucleotides line up with TRBD2. CDR1 SGDLS and CDR2 YYNGEE come from the germline V gene. J lost 2 bases, V lost 3 bases, and 10 bases had no gene match. This CDR3 has 16 residues.